This T cell receptor beta chain originates from a study of shared clonotypes between healthy human individuals. Sequenced by immunoSEQ multiplex PCR; TCRdb stores in-frame clones only, minus some. The table has about 1 million clones, roughly 74% seen once. Germline lookup yields CDR1 MNHEY and CDR2 SVGAGI. This CDR3 comprises 13 residues. V was trimmed by 1 base and J by 5 bases, leaving 8 bases between them. Sequencing was carried out using memory CD4+ T cells from PBMCs. Indicated subset: CD45RA-negative fraction. The TCR was taken from a young man in good health. Some clones in this sample may be carry-over from other donors' samples. This sequence joins TRBV6-5 and TRBJ1-1, with D hard to call. The CDR3, as DNA: TGTGCCAGCAGTTACTACCCGGAAACTGAAGCTTTCTTT. Its protein product is CASSYYPETEAFF.